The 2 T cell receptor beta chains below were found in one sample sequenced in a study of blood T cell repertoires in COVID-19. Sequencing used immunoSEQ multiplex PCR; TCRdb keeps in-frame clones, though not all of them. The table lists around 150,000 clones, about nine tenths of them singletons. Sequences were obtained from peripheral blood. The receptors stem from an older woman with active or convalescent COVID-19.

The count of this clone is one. CDR3 amino acids: CASSWTRGEQYF. The DNA of the CDR3 is TGTGCCAGCAGTTGGACCAGGGGGGAGCAGTACTTC. The chain joins TRBV6-5 to TRBJ2-7; 7 positions agree with TRBD1. After removal of 4 bases from V and 7 bases from J, the junction contained 4 bases not matched to a gene. CDR3 length: 12 residues. The germline V gene encodes CDR1 MNHEY and CDR2 SVGAGI.

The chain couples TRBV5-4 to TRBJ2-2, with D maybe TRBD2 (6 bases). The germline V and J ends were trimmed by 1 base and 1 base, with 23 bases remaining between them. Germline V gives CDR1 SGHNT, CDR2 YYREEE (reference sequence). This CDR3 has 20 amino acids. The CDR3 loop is CASSLMAGRYSRGNTGELFF. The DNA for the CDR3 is TGTGCCAGCAGCTTGATGGCAGGGAGGTATAGTAGGGGGAACACCGGGGAGCTGTTTTTT. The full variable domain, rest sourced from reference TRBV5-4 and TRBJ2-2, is ETGVTQSPTHLIKTRGQQVTLRCSSQSGHNTVSWYQQALGQGPQFIFQYYREEENGRGNFPPRFSGLQFPNYSSELNVNALELDDSALYLCASSLMAGRYSRGNTGELFFGEGSRLTVL.